The entry that follows covers one T cell receptor beta chain sequence. Its specificity is unknown. This record belongs to a study of PD-1 blockade in classical Hodgkin lymphoma. The table came from immunoSEQ multiplex PCR; TCRdb's copy has only in-frame clones and leaves some out. The sample includes 20,000 or so clones, 75% to 85% of them seen just once. Study observations and caveats: Factors driving the repertoire differences, possibly disease activity or prior therapy, remain undefined. Whereas CD4+ TCR diversity had risen significantly by C4D1, CD8+ TCR diversity had not. Baseline diversity resembling that of newly diagnosed patients was seen in complete responders.

After autologous stem cell transplantation all patients relapsed, and prior brentuximab vedotin exposure differed between cohorts. The V end lost 2 bases, the J end lost 0 bases, and 5 bases lay between the germline ends. CDR1 is WSHSY and CDR2 is SAAADI in the germline V gene. The CDR3 totals 13 residues. The rearrangement uses TRBV10-2 and TRBJ2-7, with D uncertain. This TCR was recovered from a human donor with classical Hodgkin lymphoma. The sequences come from peripheral blood mononuclear cells (PBMCs), collected before the second cycle of nivolumab. The DNA of the CDR3 is TGCGCCAGCAGTGAGAGCCACTCCTACGAGCAGTACTTC. Residues: CASSESHSYEQYF.